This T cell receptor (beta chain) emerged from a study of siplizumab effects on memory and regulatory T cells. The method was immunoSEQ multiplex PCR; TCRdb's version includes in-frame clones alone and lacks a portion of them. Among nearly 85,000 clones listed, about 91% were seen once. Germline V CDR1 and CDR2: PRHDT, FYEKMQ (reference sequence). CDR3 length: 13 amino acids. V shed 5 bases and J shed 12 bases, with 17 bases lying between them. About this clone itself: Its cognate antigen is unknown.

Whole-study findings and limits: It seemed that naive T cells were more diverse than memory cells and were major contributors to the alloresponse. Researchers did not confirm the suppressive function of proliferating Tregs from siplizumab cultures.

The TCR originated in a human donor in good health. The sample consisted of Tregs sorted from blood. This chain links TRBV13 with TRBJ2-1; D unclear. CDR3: CASSATLRTRQFF. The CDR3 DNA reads TGTGCCAGCAGCGCGACCTTAAGGACGAGGCAGTTCTTC.